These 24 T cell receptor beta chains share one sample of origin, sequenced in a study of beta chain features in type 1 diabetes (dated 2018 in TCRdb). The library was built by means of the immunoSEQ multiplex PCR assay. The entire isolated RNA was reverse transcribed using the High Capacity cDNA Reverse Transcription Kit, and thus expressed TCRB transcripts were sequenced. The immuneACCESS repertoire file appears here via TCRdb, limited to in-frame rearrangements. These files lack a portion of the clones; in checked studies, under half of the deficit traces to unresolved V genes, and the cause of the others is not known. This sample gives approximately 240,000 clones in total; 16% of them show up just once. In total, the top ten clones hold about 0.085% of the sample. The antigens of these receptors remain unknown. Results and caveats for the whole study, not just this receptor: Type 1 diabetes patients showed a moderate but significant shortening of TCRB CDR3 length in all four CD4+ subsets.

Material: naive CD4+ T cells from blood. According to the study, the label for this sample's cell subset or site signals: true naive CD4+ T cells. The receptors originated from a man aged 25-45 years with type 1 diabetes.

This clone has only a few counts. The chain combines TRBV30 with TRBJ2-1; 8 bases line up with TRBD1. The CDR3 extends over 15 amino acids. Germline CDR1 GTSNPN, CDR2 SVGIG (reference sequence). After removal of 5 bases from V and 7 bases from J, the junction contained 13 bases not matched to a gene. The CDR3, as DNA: TGTGCCTGGTGTACCGGGACAGGTTACTGGAATGAGCAGTTCTTC. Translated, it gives CAWCTGTGYWNEQFF. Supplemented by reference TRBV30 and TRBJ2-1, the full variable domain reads SQTIHQWPATLVQPVGSPLSLECTVEGTSNPNLYWYRQAAGRGLQLLFYSVGIGQISSEVPQNLSASRPQDRQFILSSKKLLLSDSGFYLCAWCTGTGYWNEQFFGPGTRLTVL.

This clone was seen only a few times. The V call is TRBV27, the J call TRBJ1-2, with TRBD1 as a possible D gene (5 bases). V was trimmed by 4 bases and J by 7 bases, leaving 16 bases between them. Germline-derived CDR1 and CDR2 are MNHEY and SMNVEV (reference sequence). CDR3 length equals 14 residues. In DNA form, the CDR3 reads TGTGCCAGCAGTTCCGACGACAGAAGAATTGGCTACACCTTC. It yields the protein CASSSDDRRIGYTF.

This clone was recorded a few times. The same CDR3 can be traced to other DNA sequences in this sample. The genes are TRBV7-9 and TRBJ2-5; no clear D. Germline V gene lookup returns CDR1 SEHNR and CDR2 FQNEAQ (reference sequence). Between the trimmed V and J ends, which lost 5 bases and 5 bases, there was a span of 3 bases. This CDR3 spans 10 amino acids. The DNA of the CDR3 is TGTGCCAGCAGCAGGGAGACCCAGTACTTC. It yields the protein CASSRETQYF. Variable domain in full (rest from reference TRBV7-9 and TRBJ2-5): DTGVSQNPRHKITKRGQNVTFRCDPISEHNRLYWYRQTLGQGPEFLTYFQNEAQLEKSRLLSDRFSAERPKGSFSTLEIQRTEQGDSAMYLCASSRETQYFGPGTRLLVL.

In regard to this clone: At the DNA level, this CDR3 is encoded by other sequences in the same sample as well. CDR3 protein: CASSVGQETQYF. The CDR3 region has the DNA TGTGCCAGCAGCGTAGGCCAAGAGACCCAGTACTTC. J is TRBJ2-5 and V is TRBV9, with D unresolved. CDR1 and CDR2 from the germline V gene are SGDLS and YYNGEE. Between the trimmed V and J ends, which lost 0 bases and 1 base, there was a span of 1 base. This CDR3 has 12 amino acids. Filled out from reference TRBV9 and TRBJ2-5, the complete variable domain reads DSGVTQTPKHLITATGQRVTLRCSPRSGDLSVYWYQQSLDQGLQFLIQYYNGEERAKGNILERFSAQQFPDLHSELNLSSLELGDSALYFCASSVGQETQYFGPGTRLLVL.

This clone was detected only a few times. CDR3 DNA sequence: TGTGCCTGGAGCCTGGGACTAGCCGCAGATACGCAGTATTTT. Translated, it gives CAWSLGLAADTQYF. The chain employs TRBV30 and TRBJ2-3, with 9 bases matching TRBD2. Germline CDR1 is GTSNPN and CDR2 is SVGIG (reference sequence). V was clipped by 3 bases and J by 4 bases; unmatched bases: 5. CDR3 length equals 14 residues.

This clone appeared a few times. The CDR3 loop reads CATSLAETNTGELFF. The CDR3 bases are TGTGCCACCTCCCTGGCGGAGACGAACACCGGGGAGCTGTTTTTT. V usage is TRBV2 and J usage is TRBJ2-2; D is unresolved. The V gene lost 10 bases and the J gene lost 0 bases, with 15 bases spanning the gap. The CDR3 is made up of 15 amino acids. Per germline, CDR1 SNHLY and CDR2 FYNNEI.

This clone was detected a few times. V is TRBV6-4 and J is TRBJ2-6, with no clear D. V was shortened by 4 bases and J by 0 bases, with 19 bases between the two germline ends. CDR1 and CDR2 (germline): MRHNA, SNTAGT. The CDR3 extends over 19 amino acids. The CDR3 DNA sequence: TGTGCCAGCAGTGGCCCGCTGGTAGGGAAAGACTCTGGGGCCAACGTCCTGACTTTC. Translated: CASSGPLVGKDSGANVLTF.

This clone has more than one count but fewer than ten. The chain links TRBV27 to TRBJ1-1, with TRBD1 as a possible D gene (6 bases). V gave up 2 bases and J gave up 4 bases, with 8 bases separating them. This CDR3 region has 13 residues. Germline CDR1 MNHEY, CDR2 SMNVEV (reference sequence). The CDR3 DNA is TGTGCCAGCAGTTTAACAGGGCTCACTGAAGCTTTCTTT. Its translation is CASSLTGLTEAFF.

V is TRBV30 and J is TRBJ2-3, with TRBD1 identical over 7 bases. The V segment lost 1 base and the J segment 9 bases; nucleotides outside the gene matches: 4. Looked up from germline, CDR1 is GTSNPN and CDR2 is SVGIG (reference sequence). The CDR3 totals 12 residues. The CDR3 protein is CAWSDRGQTQYF. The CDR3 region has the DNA TGTGCCTGGAGTGACCGGGGACAGACGCAGTATTTT.

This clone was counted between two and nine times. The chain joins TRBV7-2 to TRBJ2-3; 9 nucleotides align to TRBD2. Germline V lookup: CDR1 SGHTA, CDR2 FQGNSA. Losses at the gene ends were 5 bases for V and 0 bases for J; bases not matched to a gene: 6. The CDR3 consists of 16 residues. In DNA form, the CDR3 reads TGTGCCAGCAGCATGACTAGCGGCGCTAGCACAGATACGCAGTATTTT. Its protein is CASSMTSGASTDTQYF.

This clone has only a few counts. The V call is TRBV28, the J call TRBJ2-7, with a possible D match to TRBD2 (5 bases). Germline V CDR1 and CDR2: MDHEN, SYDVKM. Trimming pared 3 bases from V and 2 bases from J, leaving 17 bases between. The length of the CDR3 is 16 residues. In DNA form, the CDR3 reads TGTGCCAGCAGTTTTAGCTACGGGGTCGGGACCTACGAGCAGTACTTC. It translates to CASSFSYGVGTYEQYF. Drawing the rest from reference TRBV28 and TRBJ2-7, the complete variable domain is DVKVTQSSRYLVKRTGEKVFLECVQDMDHENMFWYRQDPGLGLRLIYFSYDVKMKEKGDIPEGYSVSREKKERFSLILESASTNQTSMYLCASSFSYGVGTYEQYFGPGTRLTVT.

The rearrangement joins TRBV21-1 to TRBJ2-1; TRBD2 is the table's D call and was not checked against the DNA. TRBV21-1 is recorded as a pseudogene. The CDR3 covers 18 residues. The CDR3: CASSKLKRECYSYNEQFF. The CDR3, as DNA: TGTGCCAGCAGCAAATTGAAGCGGGAGTGCTACTCCTACAATGAGCAGTTCTTC.

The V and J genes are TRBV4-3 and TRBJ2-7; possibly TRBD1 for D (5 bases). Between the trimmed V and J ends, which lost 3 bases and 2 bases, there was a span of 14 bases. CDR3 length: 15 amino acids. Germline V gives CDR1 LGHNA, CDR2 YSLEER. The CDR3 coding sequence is TGCGCCAGCAGCCACACCGACAGCAGCACCTACGAGCAGTACTTC. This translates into CASSHTDSSTYEQYF.

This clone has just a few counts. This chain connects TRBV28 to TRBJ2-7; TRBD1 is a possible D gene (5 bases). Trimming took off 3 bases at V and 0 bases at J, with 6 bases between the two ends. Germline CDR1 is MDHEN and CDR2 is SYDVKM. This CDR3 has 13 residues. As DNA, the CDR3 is TGTGCCAGCAGTTTTGACAGCTCCTACGAGCAGTACTTC. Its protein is CASSFDSSYEQYF.

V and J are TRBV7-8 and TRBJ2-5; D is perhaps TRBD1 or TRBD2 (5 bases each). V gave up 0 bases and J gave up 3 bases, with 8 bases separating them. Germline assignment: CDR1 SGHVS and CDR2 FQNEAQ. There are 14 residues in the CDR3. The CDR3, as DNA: TGTGCCAGCAGCTTAGCAGGGACCAAAGAGACCCAGTACTTC. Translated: CASSLAGTKETQYF.

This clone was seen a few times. In DNA form, the CDR3 reads TGCGCCAGCAGCTTCACAGGGTCAGCGAACACCGGGGAGCTGTTTTTT. Translated: CASSFTGSANTGELFF. This sequence joins TRBV5-1 and TRBJ2-2; a possible D gene is TRBD1 (6 bases). Trimming took 2 bases from V and 0 from J, leaving 11 bases between them. The CDR3 spans 16 residues. The germline CDR1 and CDR2 sequences are SGHRS and YFSETQ. The full variable domain, completed using reference TRBV5-1 and TRBJ2-2, is KAGVTQTPRYLIKTRGQQVTLSCSPISGHRSVSWYQQTPGQGLQFLFEYFSETQRNKGNFPGRFSGRQFSNSRSEMNVSTLELGDSALYLCASSFTGSANTGELFFGEGSRLTVL.

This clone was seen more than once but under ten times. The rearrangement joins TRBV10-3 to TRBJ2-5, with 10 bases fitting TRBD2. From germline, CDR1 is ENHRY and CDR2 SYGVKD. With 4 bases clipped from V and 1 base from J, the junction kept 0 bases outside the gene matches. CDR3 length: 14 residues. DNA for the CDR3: TGTGCCATCAGTGGGACTAGCGGCCAAGAGACCCAGTACTTC. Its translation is CAISGTSGQETQYF.

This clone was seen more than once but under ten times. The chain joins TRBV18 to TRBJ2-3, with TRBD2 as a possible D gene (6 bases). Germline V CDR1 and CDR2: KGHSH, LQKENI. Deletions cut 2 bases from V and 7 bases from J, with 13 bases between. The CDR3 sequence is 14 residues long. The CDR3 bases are TGTGCCAGCTCACCAGTCACGGGGAGGTATACGCAGTATTTT. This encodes CASSPVTGRYTQYF.

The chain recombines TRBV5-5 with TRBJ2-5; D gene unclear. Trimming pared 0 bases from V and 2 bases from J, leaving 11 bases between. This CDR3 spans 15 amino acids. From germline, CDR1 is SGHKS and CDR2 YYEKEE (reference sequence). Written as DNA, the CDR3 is TGTGCCAGCAGCTTGGCCTGGGCTACACAAGAGACCCAGTACTTC. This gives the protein CASSLAWATQETQYF.

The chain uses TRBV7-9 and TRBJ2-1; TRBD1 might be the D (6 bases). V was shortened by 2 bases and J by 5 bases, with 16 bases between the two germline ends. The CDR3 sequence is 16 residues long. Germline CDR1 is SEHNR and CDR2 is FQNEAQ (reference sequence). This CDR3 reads CASSLSFDQGNNEQFF. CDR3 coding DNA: TGTGCCAGCAGCTTAAGCTTCGATCAGGGGAACAATGAGCAGTTCTTC.

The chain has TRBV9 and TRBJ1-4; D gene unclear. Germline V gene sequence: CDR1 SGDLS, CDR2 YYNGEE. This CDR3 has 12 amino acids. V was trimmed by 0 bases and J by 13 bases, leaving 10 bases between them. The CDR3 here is CASSVEGSRLFF. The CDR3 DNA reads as TGTGCCAGCAGCGTAGAAGGCTCTCGACTGTTTTTT.

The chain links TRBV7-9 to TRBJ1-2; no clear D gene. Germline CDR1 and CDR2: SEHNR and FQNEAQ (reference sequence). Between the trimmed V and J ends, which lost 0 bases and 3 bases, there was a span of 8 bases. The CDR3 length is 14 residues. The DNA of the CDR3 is TGTGCCAGCAGCTTAGCCTTGAGGGACTATGGCTACACCTTC. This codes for CASSLALRDYGYTF.

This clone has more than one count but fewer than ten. The CDR3 bases are TGTGCCAGATCAGTGTCCTCTGGAAACACCATATATTTT. Protein product: CARSVSSGNTIYF. This chain uses TRBV30 with TRBJ1-3; the D is unclear. There are 13 residues in the CDR3. V lost 8 bases and J lost 0, with 11 bases in between. The V gene's germline CDR1 is GTSNPN and CDR2 SVGIG (reference sequence).

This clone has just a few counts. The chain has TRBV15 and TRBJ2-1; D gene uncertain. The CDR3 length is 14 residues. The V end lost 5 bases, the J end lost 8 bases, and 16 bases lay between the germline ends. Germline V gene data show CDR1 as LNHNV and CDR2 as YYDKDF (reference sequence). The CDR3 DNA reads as TGTGCCACCAGCGGATACTCTAGTAACGATGAGCAGTTCTTC. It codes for CATSGYSSNDEQFF.